A single sample gave rise to the 27 T cell receptor beta chains below, sequenced in a study of cytomegalovirus exposure and HLA in healthy donors. This PCR relied on a set of 60 Vbeta primers and 13 Jbeta primers. The data were produced by immunoSEQ multiplex PCR, yet TCRdb's version contains in-frame clones alone and is incomplete. The repertoire includes tens of thousands of clones, around 70% of them detected once, and roughly 20% sits in the top ten. Sequenced sample: PBMCs. These receptors were obtained from a woman in her 30s in good health and CMV-seropositive.

DNA for the CDR3: TGTGCCAGCAGCCGAGGGGGCAGTGGTGAAAAACTGTTTTTT. This gives the protein CASSRGGSGEKLFF. The rearrangement uses TRBV7-9 and TRBJ1-4; 7 nucleotides agree with TRBD1. Losses at the gene ends were 5 bases for V and 7 bases for J; bases not matched to a gene: 7. CDR3 size: 14 residues. Germline lookup yields CDR1 SEHNR and CDR2 FQNEAQ (reference sequence). Filled out from reference TRBV7-9 and TRBJ1-4, the complete variable domain reads DTGVSQNPRHKITKRGQNVTFRCDPISEHNRLYWYRQTLGQGPEFLTYFQNEAQLEKSRLLSDRFSAERPKGSFSTLEIQRTEQGDSAMYLCASSRGGSGEKLFFGSGTQLSVL.

This clone has more than one count but fewer than ten. The genes are TRBV29-1 and TRBJ1-1; D is uncertain. V lost 4 bases and J lost 1, with 4 bases in between. This CDR3 spans 11 amino acids. Germline CDR1 is SQVTM and CDR2 is ANQGSEA. The CDR3 bases are TGCAGCGTTGTGCGGAACACTGAAGCTTTCTTT. Protein sequence: CSVVRNTEAFF.

This rearrangement joins TRBV28 to TRBJ1-1; a weak D match, TRBD1 (6 bases). Germline CDR1 is MDHEN and CDR2 is SYDVKM. Trimming removed 5 bases at V and 6 bases at J, with 10 bases between. The CDR3 has 12 amino acids. The CDR3, as DNA: TGTGCCAGCAGTGTAGGGGGTCCTGAAGCTTTCTTT. This encodes CASSVGGPEAFF.

This chain joins TRBV13 and TRBJ1-1; 7 bases are a match to TRBD1. Germline V CDR1 and CDR2: PRHDT, FYEKMQ (reference sequence). The CDR3 runs 16 residues. V trimming: 3 bases; J trimming: 8 bases; junction bases outside the gene matches: 15. The CDR3 DNA reads TGTGCCAGCAGCTTTAACAGGGGAGCTCGGGGCACCGAAGCTTTCTTT. This translates into CASSFNRGARGTEAFF.

The J gene is TRBJ1-1, the V gene TRBV6-5; TRBD1 matches 8 bases. From germline, CDR1 is MNHEY and CDR2 SVGAGI. The CDR3 is 15 residues long. V was clipped by 6 bases and J by 6 bases; unmatched bases: 12. The CDR3 DNA reads as TGTGCCAGCAGCTTTGACAGGGGTACATTCGCTGAAGCTTTCTTT. Its translation is CASSFDRGTFAEAFF.

This clone was recorded only once. This chain uses TRBV19 with TRBJ2-1, with D unresolved. The V gene's germline CDR1 is LNHDA and CDR2 SQIVND (reference sequence). The CDR3 has 14 amino acids. V was clipped by 5 bases and J by 1 base, with 9 bases between them. CDR3 residues: CASSSSRSYNEQFF. For the CDR3, the DNA is TGTGCCAGTAGTTCATCGCGGTCCTACAATGAGCAGTTCTTC.

This clone turned up a few times. The V gene is TRBV29-1, the J gene TRBJ2-2; no clear D. The length of the CDR3 is 12 residues. Trimming took 4 bases from V and 4 from J, leaving 7 bases between them. The germline CDR1 and CDR2 sequences are SQVTM and ANQGSEA. The CDR3: CSVGDRTGELFF. DNA of the CDR3: TGCAGCGTTGGAGATCGCACCGGGGAGCTGTTTTTT.

V usage is TRBV7-8 and J usage is TRBJ1-2, with TRBD1 matching 8 bases. V lost 5 bases, J lost 8 bases, and 19 bases stayed unmatched. CDR3 length: 17 amino acids. Germline V gives CDR1 SGHVS, CDR2 FQNEAQ. The CDR3 nucleotides are TGTGCCAGCAGCCTACTTGCCGGGACAGGAGCTCCGGGAGGCTACACCTTC. Residues: CASSLLAGTGAPGGYTF. Variable domain in full (rest from reference TRBV7-8 and TRBJ1-2): GAGVSQSPRYKVAKRGQDVALRCDPISGHVSLFWYQQALGQGPEFLTYFQNEAQLDKSGLPSDRFFAERPEGSVSTLKIQRTQQEDSAVYLCASSLLAGTGAPGGYTFGSGTRLTVV.

This clone occurred once. The chain has TRBV11-1 and TRBJ1-1; maybe TRBD1 (6 bases). The CDR3 is 14 amino acids. V was shortened by 7 bases and J by 4 bases, with 16 bases between the two germline ends. Germline V CDR1 and CDR2: SGHAT, FQDESV (reference sequence). This CDR3 reads CASTTPTGSTEAFF. DNA of the CDR3: TGTGCCAGCACGACCCCAACAGGGAGCACTGAAGCTTTCTTT.

This chain links TRBV20-1 with TRBJ1-1; D gene uncertain. Trimming took off 3 bases at V and 1 base at J, with 3 bases between the two ends. Germline CDR1 DFQATT, CDR2 SNEGSKA (reference sequence). This CDR3 region has 11 residues. The CDR3, as DNA: TGCAGTGCTAGCTGGAACACTGAAGCTTTCTTT. Amino acids: CSASWNTEAFF.

This chain links TRBV19 with TRBJ2-5; no firm D call. Germline values: CDR1 LNHDA, CDR2 SQIVND (reference sequence). Trimming left V 3 bases short and J 4 bases short, with 3 bases between. The CDR3 totals 11 residues. CDR3 nucleotide sequence: TGTGCCAGTAGTATGAGAGAGACCCAGTACTTC. Protein sequence: CASSMRETQYF.

This chain links TRBV5-4 with TRBJ1-1; a possible D gene is TRBD1 (6 bases). The CDR3 has 15 residues. Germline V gene lookup returns CDR1 SGHNT and CDR2 YYREEE (reference sequence). The V end lost 3 bases, the J end lost 2 bases, and 14 bases lay between the germline ends. CDR3 nucleotides: TGTGCCAGCAGCTCCACAGGGAGGGGAAACACTGAAGCTTTCTTT. Its translation: CASSSTGRGNTEAFF.

CDR3 in amino acids: CAIMEGGADTQYF. CDR3 DNA sequence: TGTGCCATCATGGAGGGAGGGGCAGATACGCAGTATTTT. The chain recombines TRBV10-3 with TRBJ2-3, with 7 bases fitting TRBD2. CDR1 ENHRY and CDR2 SYGVKD come from the germline V gene. The CDR3 extends over 13 amino acids. The junction had 5 bases not matched to a gene; V was cut back by 7 bases and J by 4 bases.

The chain uses TRBV4-3 and TRBJ2-7; 7 bases agree with TRBD1. The V gene's germline CDR1 is LGHNA and CDR2 YSLEER. The CDR3 has 15 amino acids. J lost 2 bases, V lost 2 bases, and 6 bases had no gene match. DNA of the CDR3: TGCGCCAGCAGCCAAACCTTACAGGGGCCCTACGAGCAGTACTTC. This gives the protein CASSQTLQGPYEQYF.

The rearrangement links TRBV28 to TRBJ1-5; D is uncertain. The CDR3 is made up of 11 amino acids. Germline values: CDR1 MDHEN, CDR2 SYDVKM. V was cut by 3 bases and J by 7 bases, with 4 bases left in between. The CDR3: CASSFRQPQHF. Written as DNA, the CDR3 is TGTGCCAGCAGTTTCCGGCAGCCCCAGCATTTT.

The chain links TRBV15 to TRBJ2-7; 7 nucleotides match TRBD1. This CDR3 region has 15 residues. V trimming: 0 bases; J trimming: 6 bases; junction bases outside the gene matches: 8. Germline V gives CDR1 LNHNV, CDR2 YYDKDF (reference sequence). CDR3 region: CATSREFDRAFEQYF. The CDR3 nucleotides read TGTGCCACCAGCAGAGAATTCGACAGGGCGTTCGAGCAGTACTTC.

The V call is TRBV2, the J call TRBJ2-2; D unresolved. Germline CDR1 SNHLY, CDR2 FYNNEI. V was shortened by 7 bases and J by 4 bases, with 13 bases between the two germline ends. This CDR3 has 14 amino acids. CDR3 loop: CASTTPPGTGELFF. In DNA, the CDR3 is TGTGCCAGCACTACCCCCCCGGGCACCGGGGAGCTGTTTTTT.

This clone was seen a handful of times. This rearrangement joins TRBV2 to TRBJ1-4; TRBD1 agrees at 9 bases. From germline, CDR1 is SNHLY and CDR2 FYNNEI. J gave up 8 bases and V 11 bases, and 9 bases lay outside the gene matches. The CDR3 totals 13 residues. CDR3 amino acids: CAGQQGAGEKLFF. In nucleotides, the CDR3 is TGTGCCGGTCAACAGGGGGCAGGGGAAAAACTGTTTTTT.

This rearrangement joins TRBV30 to TRBJ2-2; maybe TRBD2 (5 bases). Looked up from germline, CDR1 is GTSNPN and CDR2 is SVGIG (reference sequence). There are 15 residues in the CDR3. The V end lost 0 bases, the J end lost 3 bases, and 11 bases lay between the germline ends. The CDR3 nucleotides read TGTGCCTGGAGTGTCAAGCGGTCCGACACCGGGGAGCTGTTTTTT. Residues: CAWSVKRSDTGELFF.

V is TRBV5-4 and J is TRBJ2-2; possible D gene TRBD2, 6 bases. The ends were cut back, 1 base at V and 1 base at J, with 14 bases in the middle. The CDR3 has 17 amino acids. Per the germline V gene, CDR1 is SGHNT and CDR2 is YYREEE (reference sequence). The CDR3 is CASSLPNGGRNTGELFF. CDR3 in DNA: TGTGCCAGCAGCTTGCCCAACGGGGGACGGAACACCGGGGAGCTGTTTTTT.

The genes are TRBV5-4 and TRBJ2-3; TRBD2 aligns across 8 bases. CDR3 length: 15 residues. Germline CDR1 is SGHNT and CDR2 is YYREEE (reference sequence). J was trimmed by 3 bases and V by 4 bases; bases with no gene match: 7. CDR3 protein: CASSPDGLATDTQYF. The CDR3 region has the DNA TGTGCCAGCAGCCCGGATGGACTAGCAACAGATACGCAGTATTTT.

This sequence joins TRBV5-4 and TRBJ2-5, with 8 bases aligning to TRBD1. Trimming removed 1 base from V and 2 bases from J; junction bases left unmatched: 1. CDR1 and CDR2 from the germline V gene are SGHNT and YYREEE (reference sequence). The CDR3 is made up of 14 amino acids. The CDR3: CASSLRTGQETQYF. CDR3 coding DNA: TGTGCCAGCAGCTTGAGGACAGGGCAAGAGACCCAGTACTTC. Variable domain in full (rest from reference TRBV5-4 and TRBJ2-5): ETGVTQSPTHLIKTRGQQVTLRCSSQSGHNTVSWYQQALGQGPQFIFQYYREEENGRGNFPPRFSGLQFPNYSSELNVNALELDDSALYLCASSLRTGQETQYFGPGTRLLVL.

The chain joins TRBV18 to TRBJ2-5; no definite D call. This CDR3 region has 12 residues. Germline CDR1 is KGHSH and CDR2 is LQKENI. V lost 4 bases and J lost 5, with 8 bases in between. The CDR3 spells CASSREWETQYF. The CDR3 DNA is TGTGCCAGCTCACGAGAGTGGGAGACCCAGTACTTC.

This rearrangement joins TRBV15 to TRBJ1-5; maybe TRBD1 (6 bases). Trimming pared 0 bases from V and 5 bases from J, leaving 17 bases between. The CDR3 covers 17 residues. Germline V lookup: CDR1 LNHNV, CDR2 YYDKDF (reference sequence). The CDR3 DNA sequence: TGTGCCACCAGCAGAGATCTGTTAGGGGCAGGGGATCAGCCCCAGCATTTT. It encodes CATSRDLLGAGDQPQHF.

This clone was seen just once. The chain combines TRBV4-2 with TRBJ2-7; 13 bases match TRBD2. The CDR3 extends over 16 amino acids. The V segment lost 1 base and the J segment 4 bases; nucleotides outside the gene matches: 4. The germline V gene encodes CDR1 LGHNA and CDR2 YNFKEQ. CDR3 amino acids: CASSQGLAGGSYEQYF. The CDR3 nucleotides are TGTGCCAGCAGCCAAGGACTAGCGGGAGGCTCGTACGAGCAGTACTTC.

The V gene is TRBV7-9, the J gene TRBJ1-1, with TRBD1 matching 7 bases. The V gene's germline CDR1 is SEHNR and CDR2 FQNEAQ (reference sequence). The CDR3 runs to 11 residues. The V segment lost 5 bases and the J segment 11 bases; nucleotides outside the gene matches: 5. In DNA form, the CDR3 reads TGTGCCAGCAGCCCGCGACAGGGCGCTTTCTTT. It translates to CASSPRQGAFF.

There are a few counts of this clone. J is TRBJ2-2 and V is TRBV5-1; TRBD2 aligns across 7 bases. CDR1 SGHRS and CDR2 YFSETQ come from the germline V gene. Trimming took 0 bases from V and 7 from J; bases not matched to a gene: 3. The CDR3 consists of 14 residues. The CDR3 spells CASSLGLAHGELFF. The CDR3 DNA is TGCGCCAGCAGCTTGGGACTAGCTCACGGGGAGCTGTTTTTT.